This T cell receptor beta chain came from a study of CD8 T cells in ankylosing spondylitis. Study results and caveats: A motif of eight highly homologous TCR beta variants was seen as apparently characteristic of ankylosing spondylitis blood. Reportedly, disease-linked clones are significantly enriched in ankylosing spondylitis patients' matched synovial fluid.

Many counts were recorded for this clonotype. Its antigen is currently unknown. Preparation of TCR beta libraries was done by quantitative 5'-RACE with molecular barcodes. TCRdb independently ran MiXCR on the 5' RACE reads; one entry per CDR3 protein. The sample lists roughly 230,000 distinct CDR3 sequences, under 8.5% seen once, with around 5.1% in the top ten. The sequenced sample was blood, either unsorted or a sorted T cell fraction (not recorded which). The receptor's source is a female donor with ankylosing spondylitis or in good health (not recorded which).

The CDR3 DNA reads as TGTGCCAGCAGCTTATATCGGTCAGCGAACACTGAAGCTTTCTTT. Translation gives CASSLYRSANTEAFF. The V call is TRBV7-2, the J call TRBJ1-1; D unresolved. The V end lost 2 bases, the J end lost 1 base, and 11 bases lay between the germline ends. Germline CDR1 is SGHTA and CDR2 is FQGNSA. The CDR3 length is 15 residues.